This T cell receptor (beta chain) was sequenced in a study of blood T cell repertoires in COVID-19. This clone appeared a single time. Measured with immunoSEQ multiplex PCR; TCRdb has only the in-frame clones, and not every one. Here the sample spans about 270,000 clones, around nine tenths being singletons. The V segment lost 4 bases and the J segment 7 bases; nucleotides outside the gene matches: 13. Germline V gene lookup returns CDR1 SGHDT and CDR2 YYEEEE. The CDR3 has 18 residues. This receptor was identified in a woman between 55 and 75 years old who had recovered from COVID-19. The chain is built from TRBV5-6 and TRBJ2-1; 14 nucleotides match TRBD2. Sequencing used PBMCs or T cells enriched from blood (not recorded which). The CDR3 reads CASSPSPGTSGSSNEQFF. The CDR3 bases are TGTGCCAGCAGCCCATCCCCCGGGACTAGCGGGAGTTCAAATGAGCAGTTCTTC.